Detailed here is one T cell receptor (beta chain). The sample comes from a study of technical replicates of blood from a handful of donors. Losses at the gene ends were 6 bases for V and 0 bases for J; bases not matched to a gene: 13. The germline V gene encodes CDR1 MDHEN and CDR2 SYDVKM. There are 19 residues in the CDR3. Some clones are missing from TCRdb's copy, which holds only in-frame ones; the method was immunoSEQ multiplex PCR. Of about 84,000 clones in the sample, roughly 98% were seen once. The TCR comes from a human donor in good health. Sequencing was performed on T cells isolated from PBMCs. This chain joins TRBV28 and TRBJ2-7, with 14 positions matching TRBD2. The CDR3 DNA reads TGTGCCAGCAGCCCAACACCCGGGACTAGCGGGAGCAGCTCCTACGAGCAGTACTTC. Translated, it gives CASSPTPGTSGSSSYEQYF.